These 25 T cell receptor beta chains originate from one sample sequenced in a study of cytomegalovirus exposure and HLA in healthy donors. Primers for the PCR totalled 60 Vbeta and 13 Jbeta. Here immunoSEQ multiplex PCR was the method, and the copy in TCRdb shows in-frame clones only, minus some. The table shows about 200,000 clones, with 79% occurring only once. The sequenced sample consisted of PBMCs. Receptors were obtained from a male donor in good health and CMV-seropositive.

V and J are TRBV29-1 and TRBJ2-1; TRBD2 matches at 7 bases. Germline trimming cut 6 bases from V and 4 bases from J; bases unmatched to any gene: 12. The CDR3 runs to 15 residues. CDR1 and CDR2 (germline): SQVTM, ANQGSEA. DNA of the CDR3: TGCAGCGTCGTTGAGACTAGCCCATTTTACAATGAGCAGTTCTTC. It specifies CSVVETSPFYNEQFF.

V is TRBV7-2 and J is TRBJ2-3; TRBD2 might be the D (6 bases). Between the trimmed V and J ends, which lost 6 bases and 1 base, there was a span of 14 bases. The CDR3 runs to 15 residues. Germline V gene data show CDR1 as SGHTA and CDR2 as FQGNSA. DNA for the CDR3: TGTGCCAGCAGTTCCCAGCGGGCTGGCACAGATACGCAGTATTTT. The encoded protein is CASSSQRAGTDTQYF.

This clone has a handful of counts. The CDR3 DNA is TGTGCCAGTAGTGGGTGGGCAGACACCGGCGATGAGCAGTTCTTC. As protein: CASSGWADTGDEQFF. This chain uses TRBV19 with TRBJ2-1; D unclear. The CDR3 totals 15 residues. The V gene lost 5 bases and the J gene lost 8 bases, with 19 bases spanning the gap. Germline CDR1 reads LNHDA; CDR2 reads SQIVND (reference sequence). Looking up the rest from reference TRBV19 and TRBJ2-1 gives the full variable domain: DGGITQSPKYLFRKEGQNVTLSCEQNLNHDAMYWYRQDPGQGLRLIYYSQIVNDFQKGDIAEGYSVSREKKESFPLTVTSAQKNPTAFYLCASSGWADTGDEQFFGPGTRLTVL.

The CDR3 sequence: CASSLRGLAGRRNPDTQYF. Here the CDR3 DNA reads TGTGCCAGCAGTTTGAGGGGGCTAGCGGGGCGTAGGAATCCAGATACGCAGTATTTT. The chain uses TRBV27 and TRBJ2-3; 9 bases are shared with TRBD2. This CDR3 contains 19 residues. V shed 3 bases and J 4 bases; nucleotides not matched to a gene: 17. CDR1 and CDR2 (germline): MNHEY, SMNVEV (reference sequence).

CDR3 nucleotides: TGTGCCAGCAGCTTGGCGGGACTAGCGCTCTCCTACGAGCAGTACTTC. This encodes CASSLAGLALSYEQYF. The chain carries TRBV5-6 and TRBJ2-7; TRBD2 agrees at 10 bases. The CDR3 is 16 amino acids. Per the germline V gene, CDR1 is SGHDT and CDR2 is YYEEEE. V was pared by 0 bases and J by 0 bases, with 3 bases of the junction left unmatched.

The chain has TRBV29-1 and TRBJ1-2; 8 positions agree with TRBD1. The germline V gene encodes CDR1 SQVTM and CDR2 ANQGSEA. CDR3 length equals 14 residues. V shed 6 bases, J shed 5 bases, and the junction held 11 bases outside the gene matches. For the CDR3, the DNA is TGCAGCGTAAGACAGGGGAGCGGCGGATATGGCTACACCTTC. Translated: CSVRQGSGGYGYTF. Using reference TRBV29-1 and TRBJ1-2 for the parts outside the CDR3, the full variable domain is SAVISQKPSRDICQRGTSLTIQCQVDSQVTMMFWYRQQPGQSLTLIATANQGSEATYESGFVIDKFPISRPNLTFSTLTVSNMSPEDSSIYLCSVRQGSGGYGYTFGSGTRLTVV.

V usage is TRBV6-6 and J usage is TRBJ2-1, with 9 bases fitting TRBD2. The CDR3 covers 16 residues. The V segment lost 6 bases and the J segment 7 bases; nucleotides outside the gene matches: 13. CDR1 is MNHNY and CDR2 is SVGAGI in the germline V gene (reference sequence). This CDR3 is CASSRIAGDIGNEQFF. The CDR3 nucleotides read TGTGCCAGCAGCCGCATAGCGGGAGATATCGGTAATGAGCAGTTCTTC.

V gene TRBV11-2 combines with J gene TRBJ2-5, with TRBD2 identical over 13 bases. The J segment lost 2 bases and the V segment lost 4 bases, leaving 4 bases of the junction unmatched. Per the germline V gene, CDR1 is SGHAT and CDR2 is FQNNGV. There are 16 residues in the CDR3. CDR3 sequence: CASSSSLAGGQETQYF. CDR3 nucleotide sequence: TGTGCCAGCAGCTCGTCACTAGCGGGGGGGCAAGAGACCCAGTACTTC.

J is TRBJ2-2 and V is TRBV11-2; 13 positions agree with TRBD2. CDR3 length equals 19 residues. V lost 5 bases to trimming and J lost 3 bases; unmatched junction nucleotides: 12. Germline CDR1 reads SGHAT; CDR2 reads FQNNGV. CDR3 nucleotides: TGTGCCAGCAGCATTTCCCCCGGGACTAGCGGGACCCACACCGGGGAGCTGTTTTTT. This encodes CASSISPGTSGTHTGELFF.

The V gene is TRBV19, the J gene TRBJ1-1; 8 nucleotides agree with TRBD1. Germline trimming cut 6 bases from V and 4 bases from J; bases unmatched to any gene: 4. The length of the CDR3 is 13 residues. CDR1 and CDR2 from the germline V gene are LNHDA and SQIVND (reference sequence). CDR3 DNA sequence: TGTGCCAGTAGGGACAGGGTGGGCACTGAAGCTTTCTTT. Translation gives CASRDRVGTEAFF.

The chain has TRBV6-1 and TRBJ1-4; D is unresolved. Per germline, CDR1 MNHNS and CDR2 SASEGT. Trimming cost V 4 bases and J 12 bases, with 12 bases left between them. CDR3 length: 12 amino acids. For the CDR3, the DNA is TGTGCCAGCAGTGGGCGGATGGATCAACTGTTTTTT. Translation: CASSGRMDQLFF.

V is TRBV5-5 and J is TRBJ2-7; TRBD2 agrees at 8 bases. CDR3 length: 16 amino acids. Germline V gives CDR1 SGHKS, CDR2 YYEKEE (reference sequence). V lost 0 bases, J lost 1 base, and 6 bases stayed unmatched. The CDR3 bases are TGTGCCAGCAGCTTGGAGAGCGGGAGTGAATCCTACGAGCAGTACTTC. Translating it yields CASSLESGSESYEQYF.

The chain recombines TRBV7-3 with TRBJ1-1; perhaps TRBD1 as D (5 bases). Germline assignment: CDR1 SGHTA and CDR2 FQGTGA. The CDR3 spans 14 residues. V was pared by 5 bases and J by 8 bases, with 18 bases between. The CDR3 spells CASSPNGGPREAFF. CDR3 sequence (DNA): TGTGCCAGCAGCCCAAACGGGGGACCCCGAGAAGCTTTCTTT.

This clone was counted a single time. The genes are TRBV7-2 and TRBJ2-3; TRBD2 matches at 7 bases. The V gene's germline CDR1 is SGHTA and CDR2 FQGNSA. Unmatched junction bases numbered 0, after V lost 0 bases and J lost 0 bases. The CDR3 extends over 15 amino acids. The CDR3 DNA reads TGTGCCAGCAGCTTAGCGCGGGGGAGCACAGATACGCAGTATTTT. It is translated as CASSLARGSTDTQYF. The full variable domain, its missing parts supplied by reference TRBV7-2 and TRBJ2-3, is GAGVSQSPSNKVTEKGKDVELRCDPISGHTALYWYRQSLGQGLEFLIYFQGNSAPDKSGLPSDRFSAERTGGSVSTLTIQRTQQEDSAVYLCASSLARGSTDTQYFGPGTRLTVL.

The chain couples TRBV7-2 to TRBJ2-7; TRBD2 aligns across 11 bases. The CDR3 has 17 residues. Germline V gives CDR1 SGHTA, CDR2 FQGNSA. Trimming removed 4 bases from V and 7 bases from J; junction bases left unmatched: 15. The chain's CDR3 is CASSYTSGGPYGAEQYF. The CDR3 coding sequence is TGTGCCAGCAGCTATACTAGCGGGGGACCTTACGGTGCGGAGCAGTACTTC. The full variable domain, with the rest looked up from reference TRBV7-2 and TRBJ2-7, is GAGVSQSPSNKVTEKGKDVELRCDPISGHTALYWYRQSLGQGLEFLIYFQGNSAPDKSGLPSDRFSAERTGGSVSTLTIQRTQQEDSAVYLCASSYTSGGPYGAEQYFGPGTRLTVT.

In DNA form, the CDR3 reads TGTGCCAGCAGCCCTTCCCCGTCCTACGAGCAGTACTTC. It yields the protein CASSPSPSYEQYF. The genes are TRBV9 and TRBJ2-7; D gene uncertain. The CDR3 contains 13 residues. V was shortened by 4 bases and J by 1 base, with 9 bases between the two germline ends. Per germline, CDR1 SGDLS and CDR2 YYNGEE.

The gene calls are TRBV2 and TRBJ2-3, with unresolved D. Germline V gene data show CDR1 as SNHLY and CDR2 as FYNNEI. The CDR3 extends over 15 amino acids. The ends were cut back, 1 base at V and 2 bases at J, with 10 bases in the middle. CDR3 bases: TGTGCCAGCAGTGAAGAGTGGAGACTCACAGATACGCAGTATTTT. It codes for CASSEEWRLTDTQYF. The full variable domain, with the rest looked up from reference TRBV2 and TRBJ2-3, is EPEVTQTPSHQVTQMGQEVILRCVPISNHLYFYWYRQILGQKVEFLVSFYNNEISEKSEIFDDQFSVERPDGSNFTLKIRSTKLEDSAMYFCASSEEWRLTDTQYFGPGTRLTVL.

Details on this clone: This same CDR3 is encoded by further DNA sequences in the sample. The chain is built from TRBV27 and TRBJ2-2; a weak D match, TRBD2 (5 bases). Trimming took off 0 bases at V and 0 bases at J, with 8 bases between the two ends. The CDR3 runs 16 residues. From germline, CDR1 is MNHEY and CDR2 SMNVEV (reference sequence). CDR3 protein: CASSLSTGTNTGELFF. The CDR3 region has the DNA TGTGCCAGCAGTTTATCGACGGGGACGAACACCGGGGAGCTGTTTTTT.

This clone was seen just once. The rearrangement links TRBV4-1 to TRBJ1-1; the match to TRBD1 covers 7 bases. The CDR3 is 16 residues long. Looked up from germline, CDR1 is MGHRA and CDR2 is YSYEKL. J was trimmed by 5 bases and V by 1 base; bases with no gene match: 10. CDR3 sequence (DNA): TGCGCCAGCAGCCAAGGTCCCAGGGGGTGGGGGACTGAAGCTTTCTTT. It specifies CASSQGPRGWGTEAFF.

In this sample, this clone turned up a few times. The J gene is TRBJ2-7, the V gene TRBV10-2; 8 bases fit TRBD2. Germline V gene lookup returns CDR1 WSHSY and CDR2 SAAADI. J lost 4 bases, V lost 4 bases, and 15 bases had no gene match. CDR3 length: 17 amino acids. The DNA of the CDR3 is TGCGCCAGCAGTGTTTATTCACTAGCGGACATGAAATACGAGCAGTACTTC. Its translation is CASSVYSLADMKYEQYF.

This clone occurred once. The V call is TRBV4-3, the J call TRBJ2-1; 14 bases agree with TRBD2. V shed 0 bases, J shed 7 bases, and the junction held 5 bases outside the gene matches. CDR1 is LGHNA and CDR2 is YSLEER in the germline V gene. The CDR3 runs to 17 residues. CDR3 in amino acids: CASSQDSTSGGVNEQFF. CDR3 coding DNA: TGCGCCAGCAGCCAAGATTCGACTAGCGGGGGGGTGAATGAGCAGTTCTTC.

The J gene is TRBJ1-6, the V gene TRBV6-5; 9 nucleotides match TRBD1. V gave up 5 bases and J gave up 10 bases; unmatched junction bases: 9. The CDR3 contains 15 residues. Germline V gives CDR1 MNHEY, CDR2 SVGAGI. CDR3 region: CASSRTGQGRSPLHF. Written as DNA, the CDR3 is TGTGCCAGCAGTCGCACTGGACAGGGGAGGTCACCCCTCCACTTT.

The chain carries TRBV7-9 and TRBJ1-1; 9 positions match TRBD1. The CDR3 is made up of 16 amino acids. CDR1 and CDR2 (germline): SEHNR, FQNEAQ (reference sequence). The V gene end was trimmed by 5 bases and the J gene end by 0 bases; junction bases not matched to a gene: 7. DNA for the CDR3: TGTGCCAGCAGCCTGACGGGACAGGGTATGAACACTGAAGCTTTCTTT. The encoded protein is CASSLTGQGMNTEAFF.

The genes are TRBV13 and TRBJ1-1; possible D gene TRBD1, 5 bases. The germline CDR1 and CDR2 sequences are PRHDT and FYEKMQ (reference sequence). V was trimmed by 1 base and J by 6 bases, leaving 9 bases between them. The CDR3 sequence is 13 residues long. Here the CDR3 reads CASSLERGAEAFF. CDR3 coding DNA: TGTGCCAGCAGCTTAGAAAGGGGCGCTGAAGCTTTCTTT.

This chain links TRBV5-1 with TRBJ2-5; D might be TRBD1 (6 bases). Trimming took off 3 bases at V and 4 bases at J, with 16 bases between the two ends. Looked up from germline, CDR1 is SGHRS and CDR2 is YFSETQ. The CDR3 covers 15 residues. The DNA for the CDR3 is TGCGCCAGCAGCTCCCCAGGGGCCCCTGGAGAGACCCAGTACTTC. Protein sequence: CASSSPGAPGETQYF. Complete variable domain (other parts from reference TRBV5-1 and TRBJ2-5): KAGVTQTPRYLIKTRGQQVTLSCSPISGHRSVSWYQQTPGQGLQFLFEYFSETQRNKGNFPGRFSGRQFSNSRSEMNVSTLELGDSALYLCASSSPGAPGETQYFGPGTRLLVL.